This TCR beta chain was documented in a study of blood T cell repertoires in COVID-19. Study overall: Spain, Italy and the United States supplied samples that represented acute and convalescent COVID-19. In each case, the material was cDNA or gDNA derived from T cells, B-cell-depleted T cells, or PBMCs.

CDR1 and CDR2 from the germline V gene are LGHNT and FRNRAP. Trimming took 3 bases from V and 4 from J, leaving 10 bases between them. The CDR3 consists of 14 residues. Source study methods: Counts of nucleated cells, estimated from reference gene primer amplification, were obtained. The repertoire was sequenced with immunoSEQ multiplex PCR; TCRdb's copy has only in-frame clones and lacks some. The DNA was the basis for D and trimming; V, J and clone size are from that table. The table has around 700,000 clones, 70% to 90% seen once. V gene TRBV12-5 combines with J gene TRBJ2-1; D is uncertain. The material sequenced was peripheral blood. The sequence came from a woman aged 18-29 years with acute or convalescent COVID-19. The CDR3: CASGFVSQYNEQFF. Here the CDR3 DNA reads TGTGCTAGTGGTTTTGTCTCACAGTACAATGAGCAGTTCTTC.